The next 17 T cell receptor beta chains were all read from a single sample in a study of CD8+CD57+ T cells in acquired aplastic anemia. Profiling that covered TCR beta VDJ and CDR3 relied on genomic DNA as its template. In TCRdb, the reads were re-called with MiXCR into one record per CDR3 protein. This repertoire shows hundreds of thousands of distinct CDR3 sequences, approximately 45% found once; its top ten account for about 7.8%. Selection for sequencing was limited to patients who had shown CD8+CD57+ cell expansion by flow cytometry. The sample was sorted CD4+, CD8+, or CD8+CD57+ T cells (not recorded which) from PBMCs. These receptors were taken from a human donor with aplastic anemia.

The V and J genes are TRBV3-1 and TRBJ2-2; D is unresolved. The CDR3 consists of 14 residues. Trimming cost V 4 bases and J 1 base, with 7 bases left between them. Germline V gene sequence: CDR1 LGHDT, CDR2 YNNKEL (reference sequence). The CDR3 sequence: CASSPTWNTGELFF. Written as DNA, the CDR3 is TGTGCCAGCAGCCCCACTTGGAACACCGGGGAGCTGTTTTTT. Using reference TRBV3-1 and TRBJ2-2 for the parts outside the CDR3, the full variable domain is DTAVSQTPKYLVTQMGNDKSIKCEQNLGHDTMYWYKQDSKKFLKIMFSYNNKELIINETVPNRFSPKSPDKAHLNLHINSLELGDSAVYFCASSPTWNTGELFFGEGSRLTVL.

V gene TRBV2 combines with J gene TRBJ2-7; D is possibly TRBD1 (5 bases). Germline values: CDR1 SNHLY, CDR2 FYNNEI. The CDR3 is 11 residues long. Between the trimmed V and J ends, which lost 2 bases and 10 bases, there was a span of 9 bases. Here the CDR3 DNA reads TGTGCCAGCAGTGAACAGACAGTCCAGTACGTC. This translates into CASSEQTVQYV.

This clonotype appeared many times. The V and J genes are TRBV4-2 and TRBJ1-1; no clear D. V gave up 0 bases and J gave up 4 bases, with 6 bases separating them. Germline CDR1 reads LGHNA; CDR2 reads YNFKEQ. This CDR3 spans 13 amino acids. DNA for the CDR3: TGTGCCAGCAGCCAAGATTGGGGCACTGAAGCTTTCTTT. This codes for CASSQDWGTEAFF.

This clonotype was counted between two and nine times. The chain carries TRBV6-2 or TRBV6-3 and TRBJ1-5, with unresolved D. Deletions cut 8 bases from V and 9 bases from J, with 17 bases between. The CDR3 contains 13 residues. In germline, CDR1 is MNHEY, CDR2 SVGEGT. The CDR3 region is CASGSSKMGPQHF. The DNA for the CDR3 is TGTGCCAGCGGGTCTTCGAAGATGGGGCCCCAGCATTTT.

This clonotype has just a few counts. This chain uses TRBV6-2 or TRBV6-3 with TRBJ1-5; D is ambiguous. V lost 6 bases and J 4 bases, leaving 16 bases between the germline ends. The CDR3 is 15 amino acids. The V gene's germline CDR1 is MNHEY and CDR2 SVGEGT. CDR3 DNA: TGTGCCAGCAGAGACCGCTTAGTGGGGAATCAGCCCCAGCATTTT. It specifies CASRDRLVGNQPQHF.

The chain has TRBV7-3 and TRBJ2-1; 12 nucleotides line up with TRBD2. The V gene's germline CDR1 is SGHTA and CDR2 FQGTGA. The CDR3 runs to 15 residues. V trimming: 2 bases; J trimming: 12 bases; junction bases outside the gene matches: 8. The CDR3 is CASSLLLAGGKRQFF. DNA of the CDR3: TGTGCCAGCAGCTTACTACTAGCGGGAGGTAAAAGGCAGTTCTTC.

In the case of this clonotype: Germline and junction disagree at one end, which may indicate a read error. The chain carries TRBV20-1 and TRBJ1-2; D is ambiguous. Germline lookup yields CDR1 DFQATT and CDR2 SNEGSKA (reference sequence). This CDR3 spans 12 amino acids. CDR3 bases: TGCAGTGCCAGAGAGAGGGAGCATGGCTACACCTTC. This codes for CSAREREHGYTF.

For this clonotype: A read error may be the cause here, since a much bigger clone is one base away. The chain employs TRBV9 and TRBJ2-7, with 7 bases fitting TRBD1. Trimming took 4 bases from V and 4 from J; bases not matched to a gene: 11. The CDR3 covers 15 residues. The germline CDR1 and CDR2 sequences are SGDLS and YYNGEE. The CDR3 coding sequence is TGTGCCAGCAGCCCGTCGCCCCGGGACAGATACGAGCAGTACTTC. Translating it yields CASSPSPRDRYEQYF.

This clonotype was seen a few times. The genes are TRBV20-1 and TRBJ2-7; 14 nucleotides match TRBD2. The V gene's germline CDR1 is DFQATT and CDR2 SNEGSKA (reference sequence). J was trimmed by 7 bases and V by 2 bases; bases with no gene match: 31. This CDR3 is built from 23 residues. The CDR3 coding sequence is TGCAGTGCTAGAATAGGAGACTTGAGGTCGAAGACTAGCGGGAGGGCCGGGTATCGAGAGCAGTACTTC. Its protein is CSARIGDLRSKTSGRAGYREQYF.

This clonotype occurred many times. The V gene is TRBV9, the J gene TRBJ2-2; 7 bases agree with TRBD1. CDR3 length equals 13 residues. V gave up 8 bases and J gave up 1 base; unmatched junction bases: 2. Per the germline V gene, CDR1 is SGDLS and CDR2 is YYNGEE. CDR3 sequence reads: CARGQKNTGELFF. CDR3 DNA: TGTGCCAGGGGACAGAAGAACACCGGGGAGCTGTTTTTT.

The genes are TRBV19 and TRBJ2-5; unclear D gene. The V and J ends lost 3 bases and 1 base respectively, with 6 bases between them. The CDR3 has 13 residues. Germline assignment: CDR1 LNHDA and CDR2 SQIVND (reference sequence). The chain's CDR3 is CASSIVRQETQYF. The CDR3 nucleotides read TGTGCCAGTAGTATTGTACGCCAAGAGACCCAGTACTTC.

This clonotype came up a few times. The chain is built from TRBV4-2 and TRBJ1-1; TRBD1 matches at 8 bases. Trimming removed 4 bases from V and 2 bases from J; junction bases left unmatched: 12. CDR3 size: 17 residues. The germline CDR1 and CDR2 sequences are LGHNA and YNFKEQ. The CDR3 DNA reads as TGTGCCAGCAGCCGACCAGGGGGCGAAGATATCAACACTGAAGCTTTCTTT. This translates into CASSRPGGEDINTEAFF.

J is TRBJ2-1 and V is TRBV10-3; 7 positions match TRBD2. The CDR3 has 15 amino acids. Germline trimming cut 10 bases from V and 8 bases from J; bases unmatched to any gene: 17. CDR1 is ENHRY, CDR2 SYGVKD, per germline. The CDR3 reads CASDGSGLYFDEQFF. CDR3 bases: TGTGCCAGCGATGGATCGGGACTATACTTTGATGAGCAGTTCTTC.

This clonotype has ten or more counts. The chain has TRBV20-1 and TRBJ1-2; 9 bases are shared with TRBD1. The CDR3 length is 15 residues. CDR1 is DFQATT, CDR2 SNEGSKA, per germline (reference sequence). The V segment lost 3 bases and the J segment 3 bases; nucleotides outside the gene matches: 8. CDR3 nucleotides: TGCAGTGCTAGGGGGACAGGGATGCGGGACTATGGCTACACCTTC. It specifies CSARGTGMRDYGYTF.

This clonotype was seen repeatedly, ten times or more. J is TRBJ2-7 and V is TRBV5-1; 7 nucleotides agree with TRBD1. The CDR3 loop spans 14 amino acids. The ends lost 3 bases at V and 5 bases at J; junction bases unmatched: 8. Per germline, CDR1 SGHRS and CDR2 YFSETQ. This chain's CDR3 is CASSSQTGFDEQYF. The CDR3 nucleotides read TGCGCCAGCAGCTCCCAGACAGGGTTCGACGAGCAGTACTTC.

In this sample, this clonotype turned up a few times. This sequence joins TRBV13 and TRBJ2-4; TRBD1 aligns across 10 bases. After removal of 5 bases from V and 9 bases from J, the junction contained 4 bases not matched to a gene. Per the germline V gene, CDR1 is PRHDT and CDR2 is FYEKMQ (reference sequence). The CDR3 sequence is 13 residues long. CDR3 sequence reads: CASSKGQGGIQYF. DNA for the CDR3: TGTGCCAGCAGCAAAGGACAGGGGGGCATTCAGTACTTC.

At least ten counts were recorded for this clonotype. The genes are TRBV29-1 and TRBJ2-3; no clear D gene. CDR1 and CDR2 (germline): SQVTM, ANQGSEA. The V gene lost 2 bases and the J gene lost 0 bases, with 18 bases spanning the gap. This CDR3 region has 17 residues. This CDR3 reads CSVEFRRTEPSTDTQYF. In nucleotides, the CDR3 is TGCAGCGTTGAATTCAGGAGAACAGAGCCTAGCACAGATACGCAGTATTTT.